This record looks at one TCR beta chain sequence and its context. Which antigen it targets is not known. The sample holds no much larger clone one base away, and base qualities are not on file. Participants in the prospective study were enrolled through a virtual design, were aged about 18 to 90 years, and lived in approximately 25 United States geographic areas. To assign participants to cohorts, the prospective study relied on clinical history that participants themselves reported in a screening survey and a study questionnaire. Each participant in the prospective study had whole blood, serum and a nasopharyngeal or oropharyngeal swab collected by mobile phlebotomists. Additional blood draws and questionnaires over an approximately two-month period could optionally be provided by prospective study participants. Prospective study blood samples were shipped either frozen or at room temperature before DNA extraction.

This entry comes from a study of blood T cell repertoires in COVID-19 (dated by TCRdb to 2020 to 2021). With respect to the entire study: Samples covering the acute and convalescent phases of COVID-19 were provided by collaborators in the United States, Italy and Spain. The samples were drawn from the first 160 participants of the ongoing ImmuneRACE study and from 1,200 or so subjects provided by 6 global collaborators. The material from the prospective study consisted of cDNA or gDNA derived from T cells, B-cell-depleted T cells, or PBMCs. The repertoires were made available in a free public database intended to serve as a resource for research on the immune response to SARS-CoV-2. Subjects who had been exposed to COVID-19, were actively infected with it, or had recovered from it provided the deeply sampled blood TCRbeta repertoires that made up the dataset. HLA class I and class II types, where available, came from metadata supplied by the sample provider rather than from assay-based typing. Nearly every sample came with metadata listing a de-identified subject ID, COVID-19 status, age in years and sex.

The immunoSEQ Assay, a bias-controlled multiplex PCR, was used to amplify TCRbeta CDR3 regions from genomic DNA. On the study's bioinformatics: Within the assay, amplification of reference gene primers was used to estimate how many nucleated cells each sample contained. To quantify the absolute abundance of each unique TCRbeta CDR3 rearrangement, sequence reads were collapsed and filtered. For each sample, productive Simpson clonality was calculated as the square root of Simpson's diversity index over productive rearrangements. Held by TCRdb, this immuneACCESS table contains in-frame sequences only and omits some clones. Under half of the omission traces to an unresolved V gene where checked; the cause of the rest is unknown. From that table come the V and J calls and clone size; the DNA was used to work out D and trimming. The sample table shows about 220,000 clones, and about four fifths are seen once. Approximately 1.3% of the sample is taken by the ten largest.

On the study overall, not on this receptor specifically: The amount of clinical and demographic metadata varied by source and participant and was provided uncurated.

V is pruned by 5 bases and J by 7 bases, leaving 4 bases of the junction without a gene match. CDR1 and CDR2, per the germline V gene, are MNHEY and SVGEGT. The CDR3 sequence holds 13 residues, the cysteine and phenylalanine included. Only the CDR3 part of the read is kept: 39 bases, read in frame from the first base. Here the chain combines TRBV6-2 or TRBV6-3 and TRBJ2-2, and 7 junctional nucleotides match TRBD1. This receptor was identified in a woman in her thirties or forties with acute COVID-19. The sequenced sample was PBMCs or T cells enriched from blood (not recorded which). The CDR3 amino acid sequence is: CASSTGDNGELFF. In nucleotides, the sequence is TGTGCCAGCAGTACAGGGGATAACGGGGAGCTGTTTTTT.